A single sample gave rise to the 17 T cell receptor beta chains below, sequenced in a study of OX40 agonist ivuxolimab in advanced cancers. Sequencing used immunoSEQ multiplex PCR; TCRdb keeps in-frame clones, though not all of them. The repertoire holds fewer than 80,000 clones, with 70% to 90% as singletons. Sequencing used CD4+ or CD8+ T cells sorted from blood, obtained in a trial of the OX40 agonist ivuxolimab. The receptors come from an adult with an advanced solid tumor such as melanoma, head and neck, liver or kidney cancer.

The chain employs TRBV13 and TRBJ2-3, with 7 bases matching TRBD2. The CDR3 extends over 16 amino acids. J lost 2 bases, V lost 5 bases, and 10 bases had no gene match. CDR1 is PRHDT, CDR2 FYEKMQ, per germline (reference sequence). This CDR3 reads CASSPGLAGSTDTQYF. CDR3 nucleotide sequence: TGTGCCAGCAGCCCGGGTTTAGCGGGTTCCACAGATACGCAGTATTTT.

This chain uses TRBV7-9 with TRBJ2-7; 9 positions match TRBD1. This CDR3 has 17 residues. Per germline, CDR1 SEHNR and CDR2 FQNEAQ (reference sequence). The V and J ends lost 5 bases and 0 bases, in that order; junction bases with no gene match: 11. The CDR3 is CASSTWGGQGISYEQYF. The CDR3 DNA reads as TGTGCCAGCAGCACCTGGGGGGGACAGGGCATCTCCTACGAGCAGTACTTC.

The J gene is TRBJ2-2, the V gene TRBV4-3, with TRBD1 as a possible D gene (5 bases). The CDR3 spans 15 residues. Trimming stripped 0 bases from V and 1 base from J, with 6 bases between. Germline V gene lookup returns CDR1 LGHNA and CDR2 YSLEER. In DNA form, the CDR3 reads TGCGCCAGCAGCCAAGAGCAGGGGAACACCGGGGAGCTGTTTTTT. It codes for CASSQEQGNTGELFF.

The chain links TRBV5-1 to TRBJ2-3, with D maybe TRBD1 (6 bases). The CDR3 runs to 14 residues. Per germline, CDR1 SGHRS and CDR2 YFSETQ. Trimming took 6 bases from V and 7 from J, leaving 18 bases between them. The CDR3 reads CASTRDNLLNTQYF. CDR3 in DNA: TGCGCCAGCACCCGGGACAACCTCCTGAATACGCAGTATTTT.

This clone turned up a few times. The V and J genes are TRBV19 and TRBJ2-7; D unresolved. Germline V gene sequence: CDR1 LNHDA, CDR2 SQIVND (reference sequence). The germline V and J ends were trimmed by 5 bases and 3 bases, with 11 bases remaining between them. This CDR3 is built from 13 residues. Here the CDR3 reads CASSPNFGYEQYF. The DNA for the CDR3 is TGTGCCAGTAGTCCGAATTTTGGCTACGAGCAGTACTTC.

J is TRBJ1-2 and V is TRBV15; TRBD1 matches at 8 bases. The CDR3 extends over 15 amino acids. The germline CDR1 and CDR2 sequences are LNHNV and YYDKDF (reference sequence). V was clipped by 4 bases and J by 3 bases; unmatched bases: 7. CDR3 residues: CATSMYRGRDYGYTF. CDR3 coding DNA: TGTGCCACCAGCATGTACAGGGGGAGAGACTATGGCTACACCTTC.

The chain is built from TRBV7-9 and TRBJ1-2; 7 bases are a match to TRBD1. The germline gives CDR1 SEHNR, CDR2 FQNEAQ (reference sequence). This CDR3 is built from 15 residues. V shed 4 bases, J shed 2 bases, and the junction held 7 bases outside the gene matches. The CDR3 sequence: CASSSHRGPNYGYTF. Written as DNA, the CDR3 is TGTGCCAGCAGCTCCCACAGGGGTCCCAACTATGGCTACACCTTC.

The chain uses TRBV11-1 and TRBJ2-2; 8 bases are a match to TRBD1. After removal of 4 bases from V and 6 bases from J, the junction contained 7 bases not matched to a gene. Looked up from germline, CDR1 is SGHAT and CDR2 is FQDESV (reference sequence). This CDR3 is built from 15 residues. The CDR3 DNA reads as TGTGCCAGCAGCTCGGACAGGGTGCGGGCCGGGGAGCTGTTTTTT. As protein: CASSSDRVRAGELFF.

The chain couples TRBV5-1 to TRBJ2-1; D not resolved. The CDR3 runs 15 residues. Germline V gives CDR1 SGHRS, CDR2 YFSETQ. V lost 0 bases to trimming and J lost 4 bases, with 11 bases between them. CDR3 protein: CASSLVAWGYNEQFF. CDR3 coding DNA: TGCGCCAGCAGCTTGGTCGCATGGGGATACAATGAGCAGTTCTTC.

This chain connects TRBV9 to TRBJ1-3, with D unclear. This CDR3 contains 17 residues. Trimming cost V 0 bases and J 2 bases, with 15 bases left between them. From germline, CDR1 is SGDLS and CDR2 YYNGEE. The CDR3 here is CASSVGRTPRAGNTIYF. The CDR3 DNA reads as TGTGCCAGCAGCGTAGGCAGGACCCCTCGGGCTGGAAACACCATATATTTT.

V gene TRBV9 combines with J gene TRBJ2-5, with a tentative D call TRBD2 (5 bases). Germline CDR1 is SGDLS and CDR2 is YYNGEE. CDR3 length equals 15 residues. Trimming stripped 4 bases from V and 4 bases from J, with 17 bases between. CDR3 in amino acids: CASSPIGGLGETQYF. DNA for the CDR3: TGTGCCAGCAGCCCCATTGGAGGTCTTGGAGAGACCCAGTACTTC.

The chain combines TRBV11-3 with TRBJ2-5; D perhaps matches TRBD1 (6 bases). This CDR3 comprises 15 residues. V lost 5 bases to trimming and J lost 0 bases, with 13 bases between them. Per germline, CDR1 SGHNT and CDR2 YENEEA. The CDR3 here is CASSLGTSYQETQYF. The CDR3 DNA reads TGTGCCAGCAGCCTAGGGACATCGTACCAAGAGACCCAGTACTTC.

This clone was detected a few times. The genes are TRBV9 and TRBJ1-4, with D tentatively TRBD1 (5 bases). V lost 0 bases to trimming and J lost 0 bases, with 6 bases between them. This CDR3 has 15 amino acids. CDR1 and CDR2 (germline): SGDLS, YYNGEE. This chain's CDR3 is CASSVATATNEKLFF. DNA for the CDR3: TGTGCCAGCAGCGTAGCGACAGCAACTAATGAAAAACTGTTTTTT.

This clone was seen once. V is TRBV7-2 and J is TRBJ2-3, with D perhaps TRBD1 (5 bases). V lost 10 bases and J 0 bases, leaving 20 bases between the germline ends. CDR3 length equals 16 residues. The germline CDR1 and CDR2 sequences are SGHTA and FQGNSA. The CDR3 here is CAIRPGRVPSTDTQYF. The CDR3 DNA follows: TGTGCCATCAGGCCGGGCAGGGTCCCTAGCACAGATACGCAGTATTTT.

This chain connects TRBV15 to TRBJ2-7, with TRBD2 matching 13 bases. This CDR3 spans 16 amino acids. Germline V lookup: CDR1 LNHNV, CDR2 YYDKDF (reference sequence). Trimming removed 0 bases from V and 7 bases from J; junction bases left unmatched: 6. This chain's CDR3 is CATSRDGTSGRGEQYF. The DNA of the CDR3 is TGTGCCACCAGCAGAGATGGCACTAGCGGGAGGGGTGAGCAGTACTTC.

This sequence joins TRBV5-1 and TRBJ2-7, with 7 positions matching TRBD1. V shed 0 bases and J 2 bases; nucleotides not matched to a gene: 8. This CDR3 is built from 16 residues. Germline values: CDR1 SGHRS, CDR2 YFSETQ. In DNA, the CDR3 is TGCGCCAGCAGCTTGGGGGAACAGGGGCTAACCTACGAGCAGTACTTC. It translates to CASSLGEQGLTYEQYF. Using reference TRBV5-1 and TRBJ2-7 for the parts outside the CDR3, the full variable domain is KAGVTQTPRYLIKTRGQQVTLSCSPISGHRSVSWYQQTPGQGLQFLFEYFSETQRNKGNFPGRFSGRQFSNSRSEMNVSTLELGDSALYLCASSLGEQGLTYEQYFGPGTRLTVT.

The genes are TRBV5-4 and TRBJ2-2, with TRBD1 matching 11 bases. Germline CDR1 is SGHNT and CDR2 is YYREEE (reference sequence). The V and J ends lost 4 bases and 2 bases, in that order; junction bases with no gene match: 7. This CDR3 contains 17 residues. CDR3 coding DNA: TGTGCCAGCAGCCCAGGGACAGGGGGGCTAAACACCGGGGAGCTGTTTTTT. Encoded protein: CASSPGTGGLNTGELFF. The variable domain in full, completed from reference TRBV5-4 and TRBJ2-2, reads ETGVTQSPTHLIKTRGQQVTLRCSSQSGHNTVSWYQQALGQGPQFIFQYYREEENGRGNFPPRFSGLQFPNYSSELNVNALELDDSALYLCASSPGTGGLNTGELFFGEGSRLTVL.